This T cell receptor beta chain was identified during a study of preoperative IRX-2 immunotherapy in early breast cancer. The method was immunoSEQ multiplex PCR; TCRdb's version includes in-frame clones alone and lacks a portion of them. Of roughly 5,600 clones listed, roughly two thirds are singletons. The CDR3 is 14 residues long. Per the germline V gene, CDR1 is SGHRS and CDR2 is YFSETQ. V was trimmed by 1 base and J by 1 base, leaving 9 bases between them. Treatment reported: preoperative locoregional IRX-2 cytokine immunotherapy. This chain links TRBV5-1 with TRBJ2-7; D gene uncertain. The receptor comes from a human donor with breast cancer. The sequences come from tumor tissue, collected before IRX-2 immunotherapy. DNA for the CDR3: TGCGCCAGCAGCTTGCTCGCCGGTTCCTACGAGCAGTACTTC. Residues: CASSLLAGSYEQYF.